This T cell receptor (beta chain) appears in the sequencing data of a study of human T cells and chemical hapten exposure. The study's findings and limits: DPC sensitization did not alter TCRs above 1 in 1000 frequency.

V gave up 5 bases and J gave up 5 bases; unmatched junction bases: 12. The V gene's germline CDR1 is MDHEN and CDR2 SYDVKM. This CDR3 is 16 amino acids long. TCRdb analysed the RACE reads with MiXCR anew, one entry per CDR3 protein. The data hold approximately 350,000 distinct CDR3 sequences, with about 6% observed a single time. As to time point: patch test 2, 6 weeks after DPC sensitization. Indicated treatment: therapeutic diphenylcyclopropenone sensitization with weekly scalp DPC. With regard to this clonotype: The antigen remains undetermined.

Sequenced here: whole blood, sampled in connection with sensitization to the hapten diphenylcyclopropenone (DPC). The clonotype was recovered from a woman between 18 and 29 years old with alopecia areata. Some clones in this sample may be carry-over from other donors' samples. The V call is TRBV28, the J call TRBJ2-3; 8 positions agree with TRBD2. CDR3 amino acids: CASSPPGLAGRDTQYF. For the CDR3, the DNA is TGTGCCAGCAGTCCCCCCGGGTTAGCGGGGAGAGATACGCAGTATTTT.